This passage covers 7 T cell receptor beta chains from one sample sequenced in a study of control samples from healthy donors and cancer patients. TCRdb's copy holds only in-frame clones and misses some; the assay was immunoSEQ multiplex PCR. This sample has more than 150,000 clones, with over 90% found just once. The specimen sequenced was blood. All receptors come from a man in his forties or fifties in good health.

This clone was detected once. The chain joins TRBV10-2 to TRBJ2-7, with a tentative D call TRBD2 (6 bases). The V and J ends lost 6 bases and 5 bases respectively, with 11 bases between them. The germline V gene encodes CDR1 WSHSY and CDR2 SAAADI. The CDR3 spans 12 residues. The CDR3 nucleotides read TGCGCCAGCAGGGGGAGGATCGACGAGCAGTACTTC. Protein: CASRGRIDEQYF.

The chain links TRBV4-1 to TRBJ2-7, with 7 bases that match TRBD1. This CDR3 comprises 13 residues. V trimming: 7 bases; J trimming: 6 bases; junction bases outside the gene matches: 9. Germline V CDR1 and CDR2: MGHRA, YSYEKL. Here the CDR3 DNA reads TGCGCCAGCAAAAGACAGGGATCCACCGAGCAGTACTTC. It codes for CASKRQGSTEQYF.

The J gene is TRBJ2-2, the V gene TRBV4-2; D is perhaps TRBD2 (5 bases). Per the germline V gene, CDR1 is LGHNA and CDR2 is YNFKEQ. CDR3 length: 15 amino acids. The V gene lost 0 bases and the J gene lost 7 bases, with 12 bases spanning the gap. The DNA for the CDR3 is TGTGCCAGCAGCCAAGATTTAGCGTTAAGCGGGGAGCTGTTTTTT. Translated: CASSQDLALSGELFF.

The gene calls are TRBV29-1 and TRBJ2-2; 10 nucleotides match TRBD1. CDR1 SQVTM and CDR2 ANQGSEA come from the germline V gene. The J segment lost 7 bases and the V segment lost 7 bases, leaving 3 bases of the junction unmatched. CDR3 length: 12 residues. The CDR3 DNA reads as TGCAGCGGGGACAGGGGTGGCGGGGAGCTGTTTTTT. This sequence encodes CSGDRGGGELFF.

This rearrangement joins TRBV7-9 to TRBJ2-1; 10 bases fit TRBD1. CDR3 length: 16 residues. Germline V CDR1 and CDR2: SEHNR, FQNEAQ (reference sequence). The V segment lost 5 bases and the J segment 3 bases; nucleotides outside the gene matches: 7. The CDR3 region has the DNA TGTGCCAGCAGCATTTGGACAGGGGGGCTCTACAATGAGCAGTTCTTC. It translates to CASSIWTGGLYNEQFF.

The chain couples TRBV24-1 to TRBJ2-1; 9 bases are a match to TRBD2. Per the germline V gene, CDR1 is KGHDR and CDR2 is SFDVKD. CDR3 length equals 16 residues. Trimming cost V 0 bases and J 6 bases; bases outside gene matches: 5. The CDR3 DNA sequence: TGTGCCACCAGTGATTTGCGCGGGAGGGCCGTCAATGAGCAGTTCTTC. It encodes CATSDLRGRAVNEQFF.

V gene TRBV7-3 combines with J gene TRBJ2-1, with 7 bases aligning to TRBD2. CDR1 and CDR2 (germline): SGHTA, FQGTGA. The trim removed 2 bases at V and 4 bases at J, leaving 5 bases unmatched. CDR3 length equals 15 residues. This chain's CDR3 is CASSLWAGEYNEQFF. For the CDR3, the DNA is TGTGCCAGCAGCTTATGGGCGGGAGAGTACAATGAGCAGTTCTTC.